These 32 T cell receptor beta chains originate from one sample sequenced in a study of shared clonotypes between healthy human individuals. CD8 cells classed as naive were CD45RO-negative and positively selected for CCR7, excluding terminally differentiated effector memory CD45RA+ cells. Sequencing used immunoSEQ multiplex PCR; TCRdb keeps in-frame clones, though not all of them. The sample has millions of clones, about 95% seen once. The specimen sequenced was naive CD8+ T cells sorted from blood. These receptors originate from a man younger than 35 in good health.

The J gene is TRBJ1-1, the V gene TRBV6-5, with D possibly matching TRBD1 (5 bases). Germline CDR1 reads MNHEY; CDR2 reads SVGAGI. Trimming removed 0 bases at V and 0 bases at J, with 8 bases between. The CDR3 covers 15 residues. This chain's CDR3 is CASSYSSRVNTEAFF. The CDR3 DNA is TGTGCCAGCAGTTACTCGTCCAGGGTGAACACTGAAGCTTTCTTT.

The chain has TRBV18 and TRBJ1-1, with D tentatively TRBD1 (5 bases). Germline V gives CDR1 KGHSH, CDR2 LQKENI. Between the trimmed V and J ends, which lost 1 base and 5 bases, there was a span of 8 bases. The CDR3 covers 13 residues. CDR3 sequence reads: CASSPRGRTEAFF. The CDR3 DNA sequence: TGTGCCAGCTCACCACGGGGGAGGACTGAAGCTTTCTTT.

The CDR3 is CASSLQGASYEQYF. CDR3 nucleotide sequence: TGCGCCAGCAGCCTCCAGGGGGCATCCTACGAGCAGTACTTC. V is TRBV5-1 and J is TRBJ2-7; 8 bases fit TRBD1. Germline CDR1 reads SGHRS; CDR2 reads YFSETQ. The CDR3 sequence is 14 residues long. The trim removed 4 bases at V and 1 base at J, leaving 4 bases unmatched.

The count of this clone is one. CDR3 nucleotide sequence: TGTGCCAGCAGCCAAACAGGGGGCCAAGAGACCCAGTACTTC. Its translation: CASSQTGGQETQYF. J is TRBJ2-5 and V is TRBV4-2; TRBD1 matches at 8 bases. Germline CDR1 is LGHNA and CDR2 is YNFKEQ. The CDR3 totals 14 residues. With V trimmed by 2 bases and J by 1 base, 0 bases remained unmatched.

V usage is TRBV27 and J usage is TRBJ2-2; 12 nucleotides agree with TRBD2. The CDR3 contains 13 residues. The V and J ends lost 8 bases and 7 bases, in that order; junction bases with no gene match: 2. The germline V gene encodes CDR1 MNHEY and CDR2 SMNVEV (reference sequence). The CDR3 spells CASRLAGVGELFF. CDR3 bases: TGTGCCAGCCGACTAGCGGGGGTCGGGGAGCTGTTTTTT.

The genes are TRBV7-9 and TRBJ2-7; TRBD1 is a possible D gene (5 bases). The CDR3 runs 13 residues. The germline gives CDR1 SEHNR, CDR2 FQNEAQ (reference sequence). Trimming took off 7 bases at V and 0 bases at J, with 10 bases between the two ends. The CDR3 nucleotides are TGTGCCAGCACCTCGACAGACTCCTACGAGCAGTACTTC. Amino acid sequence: CASTSTDSYEQYF. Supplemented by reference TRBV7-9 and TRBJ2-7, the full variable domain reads DTGVSQNPRHKITKRGQNVTFRCDPISEHNRLYWYRQTLGQGPEFLTYFQNEAQLEKSRLLSDRFSAERPKGSFSTLEIQRTEQGDSAMYLCASTSTDSYEQYFGPGTRLTVT.

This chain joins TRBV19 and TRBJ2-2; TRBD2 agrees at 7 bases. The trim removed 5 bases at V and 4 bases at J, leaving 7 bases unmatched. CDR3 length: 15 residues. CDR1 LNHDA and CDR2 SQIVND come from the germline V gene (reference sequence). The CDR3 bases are TGTGCCAGTAGTCCACCGGGACTAAGCACCGGGGAGCTGTTTTTT. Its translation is CASSPPGLSTGELFF.

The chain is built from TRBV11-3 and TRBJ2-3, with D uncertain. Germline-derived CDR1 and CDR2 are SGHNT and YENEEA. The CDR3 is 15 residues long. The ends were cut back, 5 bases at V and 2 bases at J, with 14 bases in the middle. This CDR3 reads CASSLGRLNTDTQYF. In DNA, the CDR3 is TGTGCCAGCAGCCTCGGGCGCCTCAACACAGATACGCAGTATTTT. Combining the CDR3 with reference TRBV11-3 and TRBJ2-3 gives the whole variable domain EAGVVQSPRYKIIEKKQPVAFWCNPISGHNTLYWYLQNLGQGPELLIRYENEEAVDDSQLPKDRFSAERLKGVDSTLKIQPAELGDSAVYLCASSLGRLNTDTQYFGPGTRLTVL.

The CDR3 bases are TGTGCCAGCAGCTACCGTACGGGGGTGACTGAAGCTTTCTTT. Translated: CASSYRTGVTEAFF. The rearrangement uses TRBV13 and TRBJ1-1; a weak D match, TRBD1 (5 bases). Looked up from germline, CDR1 is PRHDT and CDR2 is FYEKMQ (reference sequence). This CDR3 spans 14 amino acids. Trimming pared 4 bases from V and 5 bases from J, leaving 14 bases between.

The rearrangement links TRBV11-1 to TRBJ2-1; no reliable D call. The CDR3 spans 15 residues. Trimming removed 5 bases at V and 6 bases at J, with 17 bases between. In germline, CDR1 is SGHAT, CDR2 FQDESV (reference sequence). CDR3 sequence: CASSGPQGLVNEQFF. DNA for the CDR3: TGTGCCAGCAGCGGACCCCAAGGGCTTGTCAATGAGCAGTTCTTC.

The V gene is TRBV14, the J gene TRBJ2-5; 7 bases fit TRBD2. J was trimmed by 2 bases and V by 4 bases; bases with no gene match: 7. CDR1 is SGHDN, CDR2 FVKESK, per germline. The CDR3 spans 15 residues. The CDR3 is CASSPLGLGQETQYF. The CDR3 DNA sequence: TGTGCCAGCAGCCCCCTTGGACTAGGTCAAGAGACCCAGTACTTC.

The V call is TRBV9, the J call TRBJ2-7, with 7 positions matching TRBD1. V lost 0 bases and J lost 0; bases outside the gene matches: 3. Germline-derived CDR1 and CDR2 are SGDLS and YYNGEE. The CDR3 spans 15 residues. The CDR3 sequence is CASSVATGASYEQYF. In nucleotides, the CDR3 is TGTGCCAGCAGCGTAGCTACAGGGGCCTCCTACGAGCAGTACTTC. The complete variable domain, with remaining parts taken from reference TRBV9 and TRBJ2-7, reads DSGVTQTPKHLITATGQRVTLRCSPRSGDLSVYWYQQSLDQGLQFLIQYYNGEERAKGNILERFSAQQFPDLHSELNLSSLELGDSALYFCASSVATGASYEQYFGPGTRLTVT.

CDR3 loop: CASSLLESSYNEQFF. Here the CDR3 DNA reads TGTGCCAGCAGCCTTCTAGAGAGCTCCTACAATGAGCAGTTCTTC. V is TRBV9 and J is TRBJ2-1; D gene unclear. Trimming stripped 4 bases from V and 0 bases from J, with 11 bases between. The CDR3 runs 15 residues. Germline V gives CDR1 SGDLS, CDR2 YYNGEE.

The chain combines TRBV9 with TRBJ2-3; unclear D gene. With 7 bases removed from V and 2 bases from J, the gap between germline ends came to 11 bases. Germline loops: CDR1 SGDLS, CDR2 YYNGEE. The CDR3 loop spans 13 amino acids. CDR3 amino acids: CASGSTNTDTQYF. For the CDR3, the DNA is TGTGCCAGCGGTTCGACCAACACAGATACGCAGTATTTT.

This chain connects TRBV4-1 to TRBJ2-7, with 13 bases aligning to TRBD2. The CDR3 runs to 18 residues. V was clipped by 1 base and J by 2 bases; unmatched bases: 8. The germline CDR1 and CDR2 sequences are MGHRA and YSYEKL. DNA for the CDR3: TGCGCCAGCAGCCAAGGACTAGCGGGAGGATCATTCGCCTACGAGCAGTACTTC. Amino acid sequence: CASSQGLAGGSFAYEQYF.

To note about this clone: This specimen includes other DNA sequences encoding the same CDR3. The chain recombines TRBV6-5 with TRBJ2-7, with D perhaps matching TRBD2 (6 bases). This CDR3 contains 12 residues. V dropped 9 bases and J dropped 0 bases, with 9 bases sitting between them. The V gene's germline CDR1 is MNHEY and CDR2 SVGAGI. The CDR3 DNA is TGTGCCAGTTCGGGAGACTCCTACGAGCAGTACTTC. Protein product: CASSGDSYEQYF.

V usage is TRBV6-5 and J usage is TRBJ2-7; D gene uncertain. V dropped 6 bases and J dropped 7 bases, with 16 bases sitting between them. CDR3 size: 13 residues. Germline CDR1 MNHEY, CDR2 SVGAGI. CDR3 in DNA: TGTGCCAGCAGGGTGGGGTGGAGCGTTGAGCAGTACTTC. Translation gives CASRVGWSVEQYF.

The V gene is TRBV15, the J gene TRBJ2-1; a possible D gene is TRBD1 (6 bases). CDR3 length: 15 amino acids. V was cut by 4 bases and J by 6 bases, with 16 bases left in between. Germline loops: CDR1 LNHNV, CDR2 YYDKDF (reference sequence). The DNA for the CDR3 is TGTGCCACCAGCAATCGAAGGGGGTCTGGCAATGAGCAGTTCTTC. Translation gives CATSNRRGSGNEQFF. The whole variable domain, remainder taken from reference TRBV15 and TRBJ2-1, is DAMVIQNPRYQVTQFGKPVTLSCSQTLNHNVMYWYQQKSSQAPKLLFHYYDKDFNNEADTPDNFQSRRPNTSFCFLDIRSPGLGDTAMYLCATSNRRGSGNEQFFGPGTRLTVL.

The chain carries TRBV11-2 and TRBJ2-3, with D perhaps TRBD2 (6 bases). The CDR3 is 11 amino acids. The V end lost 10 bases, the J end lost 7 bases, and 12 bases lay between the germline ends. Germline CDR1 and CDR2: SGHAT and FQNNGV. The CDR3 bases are TGTGCCACCGGCCGGGGGAATACGCAGTATTTT. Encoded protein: CATGRGNTQYF.

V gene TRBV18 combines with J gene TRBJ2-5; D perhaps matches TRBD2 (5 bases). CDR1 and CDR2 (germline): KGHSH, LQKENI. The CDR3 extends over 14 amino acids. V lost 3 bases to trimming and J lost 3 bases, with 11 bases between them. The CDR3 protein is CASSPWRTEETQYF. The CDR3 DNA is TGTGCCAGCTCACCCTGGAGGACTGAAGAGACCCAGTACTTC.

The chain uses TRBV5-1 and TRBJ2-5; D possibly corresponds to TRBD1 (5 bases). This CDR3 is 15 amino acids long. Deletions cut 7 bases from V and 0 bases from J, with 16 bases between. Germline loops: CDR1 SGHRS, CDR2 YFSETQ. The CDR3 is CASGPVSGNQETQYF. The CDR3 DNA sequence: TGCGCCAGCGGACCAGTCTCAGGGAACCAAGAGACCCAGTACTTC. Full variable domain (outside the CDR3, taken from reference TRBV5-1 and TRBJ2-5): KAGVTQTPRYLIKTRGQQVTLSCSPISGHRSVSWYQQTPGQGLQFLFEYFSETQRNKGNFPGRFSGRQFSNSRSEMNVSTLELGDSALYLCASGPVSGNQETQYFGPGTRLLVL.

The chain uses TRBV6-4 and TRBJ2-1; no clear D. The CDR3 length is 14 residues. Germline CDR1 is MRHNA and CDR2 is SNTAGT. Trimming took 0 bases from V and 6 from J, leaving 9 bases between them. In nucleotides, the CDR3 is TGTGCCAGCAGTGACTCCTTTGGGTTCAATGAGCAGTTCTTC. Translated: CASSDSFGFNEQFF.

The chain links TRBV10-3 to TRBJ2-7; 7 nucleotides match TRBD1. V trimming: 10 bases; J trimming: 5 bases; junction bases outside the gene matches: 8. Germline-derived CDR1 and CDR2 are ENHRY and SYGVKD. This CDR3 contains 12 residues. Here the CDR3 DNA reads TGTGCCACGATGGGTGGGACAGACGAGCAGTACTTC. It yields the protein CATMGGTDEQYF.

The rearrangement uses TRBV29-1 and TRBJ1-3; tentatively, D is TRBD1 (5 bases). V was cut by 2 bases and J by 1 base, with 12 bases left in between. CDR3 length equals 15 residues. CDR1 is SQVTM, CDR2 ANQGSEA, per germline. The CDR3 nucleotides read TGCAGCGTTGAAAAGGTCGCAGGGTCTGGAAACACCATATATTTT. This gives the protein CSVEKVAGSGNTIYF.

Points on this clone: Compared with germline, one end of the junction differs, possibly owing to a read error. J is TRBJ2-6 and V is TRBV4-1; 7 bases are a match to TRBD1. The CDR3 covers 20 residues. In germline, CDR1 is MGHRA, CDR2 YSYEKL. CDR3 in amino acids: CVSSHGTAVGRGGLRYFLTF. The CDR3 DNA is TGCGTCAGCAGCCACGGGACAGCCGTTGGCCGCGGTGGACTTCGCTATTTCCTGACTTTC.

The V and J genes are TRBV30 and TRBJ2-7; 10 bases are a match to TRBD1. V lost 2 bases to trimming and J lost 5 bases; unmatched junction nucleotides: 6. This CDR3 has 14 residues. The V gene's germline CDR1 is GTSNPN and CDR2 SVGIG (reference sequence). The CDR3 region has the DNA TGTGCCTGGAGTTGGACAGGGGGATTAGACGAGCAGTACTTC. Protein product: CAWSWTGGLDEQYF.

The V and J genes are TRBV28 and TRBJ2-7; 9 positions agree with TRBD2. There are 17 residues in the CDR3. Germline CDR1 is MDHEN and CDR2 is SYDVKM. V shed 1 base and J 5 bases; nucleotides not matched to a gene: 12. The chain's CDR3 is CASSLFRLAALRNEQYF. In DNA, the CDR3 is TGTGCCAGCAGTTTATTTCGACTAGCGGCATTGAGAAACGAGCAGTACTTC.

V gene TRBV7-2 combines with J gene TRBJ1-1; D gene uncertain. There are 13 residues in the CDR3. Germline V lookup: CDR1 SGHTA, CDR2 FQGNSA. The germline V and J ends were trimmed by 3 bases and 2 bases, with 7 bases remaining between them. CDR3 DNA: TGTGCCAGCAGCTTTTCGGAAAACACTGAAGCTTTCTTT. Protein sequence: CASSFSENTEAFF.

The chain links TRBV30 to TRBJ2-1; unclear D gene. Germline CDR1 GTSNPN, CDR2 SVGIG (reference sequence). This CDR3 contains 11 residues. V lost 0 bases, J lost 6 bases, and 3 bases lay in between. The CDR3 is CAWSVFNEQFF. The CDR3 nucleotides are TGTGCCTGGAGTGTTTTCAATGAGCAGTTCTTC.

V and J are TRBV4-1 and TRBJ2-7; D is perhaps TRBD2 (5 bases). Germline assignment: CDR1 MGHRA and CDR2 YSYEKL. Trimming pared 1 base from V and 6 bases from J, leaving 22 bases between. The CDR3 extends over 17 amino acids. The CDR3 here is CASSQVRKDGLAGEQYF. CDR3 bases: TGCGCCAGCAGCCAAGTGAGGAAAGATGGTCTAGCAGGCGAGCAGTACTTC.

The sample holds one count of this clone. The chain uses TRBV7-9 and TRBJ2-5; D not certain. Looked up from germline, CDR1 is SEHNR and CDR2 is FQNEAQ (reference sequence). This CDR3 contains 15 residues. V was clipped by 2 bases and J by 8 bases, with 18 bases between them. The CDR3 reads CASSLIIGRNRTQYF. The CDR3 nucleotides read TGTGCCAGCAGCTTAATAATCGGAAGAAATCGTACCCAGTACTTC.

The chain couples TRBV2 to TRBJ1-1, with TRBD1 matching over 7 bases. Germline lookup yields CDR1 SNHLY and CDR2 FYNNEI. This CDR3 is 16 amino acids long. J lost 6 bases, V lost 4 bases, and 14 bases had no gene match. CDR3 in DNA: TGTGCCAGCAGTGTTTCATTGGGACAGACGGTAGCTGAAGCTTTCTTT. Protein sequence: CASSVSLGQTVAEAFF.